Listed here are 22 T cell receptor beta chains from one sample, sequenced in a study of liver allograft versus peripheral blood T cells. As for the study in general: A comparison was made between T cell receptor repertoires in transplanted livers and those in recipients' peripheral blood.

TCRdb re-called the reads with MiXCR, one entry per CDR3 protein. The table shows some 10,000 distinct CDR3 sequences, with approximately 20% occurring only once. The receptors derive from a human patient who had a liver transplant. Some T cells may arise from the graft donor.

By proportion, this clonotype is medium-sized. The rearrangement uses TRBV18 and TRBJ1-6; weak D call: TRBD1 (6 bases). V lost 1 base and J 5 bases, leaving 6 bases between the germline ends. The CDR3 runs 14 residues. In germline, CDR1 is KGHSH, CDR2 LQKENI. The CDR3 DNA sequence: TGTGCCAGCTCACCACGACAGGATAATTCACCCCTCCACTTT. It specifies CASSPRQDNSPLHF.

By sample share, this clonotype is medium-sized. The chain combines TRBV10-3 with TRBJ2-3, with 7 bases fitting TRBD2. There are 15 residues in the CDR3. Germline CDR1 reads ENHRY; CDR2 reads SYGVKD. Losses at the gene ends were 2 bases for V and 0 bases for J; bases not matched to a gene: 2. This CDR3 reads CAISERRGSTDTQYF. CDR3 nucleotides: TGTGCCATCAGTGAGAGGCGGGGGAGCACAGATACGCAGTATTTT.

This clonotype was detected a few times. The gene calls are TRBV5-1 and TRBJ2-7; D ambiguous. CDR1 is SGHRS and CDR2 is YFSETQ in the germline V gene. V gave up 1 base and J gave up 4 bases, with 12 bases separating them. The CDR3 is made up of 14 amino acids. DNA of the CDR3: TGCGCCAGCAGCTTGACCGGGTCCAAGTACGAGCAGTACTTC. Translating it yields CASSLTGSKYEQYF.

This clonotype has only a few counts. The rearrangement joins TRBV7-9 to TRBJ2-2; perhaps TRBD2 as D (6 bases). Germline V gene lookup returns CDR1 SEHNR and CDR2 FQNEAQ (reference sequence). V lost 6 bases and J lost 0, with 14 bases in between. This CDR3 region has 16 residues. CDR3 residues: CASRGLFLANTGELFF. The DNA for the CDR3 is TGTGCCAGCAGGGGACTTTTCCTCGCGAACACCGGGGAGCTGTTTTTT.

This clonotype showed up just a few times. CDR3 sequence: CASRSGTSISNEQFF. The CDR3 DNA is TGCGCCAGCAGGTCCGGGACTAGCATTTCAAATGAGCAGTTCTTC. V gene TRBV10-1 combines with J gene TRBJ2-1; 9 nucleotides match TRBD2. This CDR3 contains 15 residues. V was pared by 6 bases and J by 7 bases, with 10 bases of the junction left unmatched. The germline gives CDR1 WNHNN, CDR2 SYGVQD (reference sequence).

With respect to this clonotype: Being one base from a much bigger clone, this may be a read error. The chain is built from TRBV13 and TRBJ1-3; TRBD1 matches at 12 bases. Germline loops: CDR1 PRHDT, CDR2 FYEKMQ (reference sequence). This CDR3 has 17 residues. CDR3 DNA sequence: TGTGCCAGCAGCATAACCGGGACAGGGGGCTCTGGAAACAACATATATTTT. It translates to CASSITGTGGSGNNIYF.

There are a few counts of this clonotype. The chain couples TRBV28 to TRBJ2-3; the match to TRBD2 covers 9 bases. Germline V gene sequence: CDR1 MDHEN, CDR2 SYDVKM. V dropped 3 bases and J dropped 6; count of bases not matched to a gene: 7. The CDR3 contains 15 residues. In DNA form, the CDR3 reads TGTGCCAGCAGTTTGTCCGGGGCGGGAGGGGATACGCAGTATTTT. This encodes CASSLSGAGGDTQYF.

As concerns this clonotype: A read error is possible here, since a much larger clone lies one base away. This chain joins TRBV6-1 and TRBJ2-2, with a weak D call TRBD1 (5 bases). Germline V gene lookup returns CDR1 MNHNS and CDR2 SASEGT. This CDR3 has 14 residues. The CDR3, as DNA: TGTGCCAGCAGGCCTGGACAAAACACCAGGGAGCTGTTTTTT. Amino acid sequence: CASRPGQNTRELFF.

This clonotype is medium-sized (0.01 to 0.1%). The gene calls are TRBV18 and TRBJ1-3, with TRBD1 matching 8 bases. Trimming cost V 6 bases and J 0 bases; bases outside gene matches: 4. This CDR3 is 15 amino acids long. In germline, CDR1 is KGHSH, CDR2 LQKENI. The CDR3 region is CASSPGGSSGNTIYF. CDR3 sequence (DNA): TGTGCCAGCTCCCCAGGGGGCAGCTCTGGAAACACCATATATTTT.

This clonotype came up many times. The rearrangement links TRBV18 to TRBJ2-3; 8 bases agree with TRBD2. The CDR3 spans 21 residues. V dropped 1 base and J dropped 2; count of bases not matched to a gene: 20. The germline V gene encodes CDR1 KGHSH and CDR2 LQKENI. The CDR3 region is CASSPLYLQGLGGLDTDTQYF. The DNA of the CDR3 is TGTGCCAGCTCACCACTATACCTCCAGGGACTAGGCGGCCTCGACACAGATACGCAGTATTTT. Combining the CDR3 with reference TRBV18 and TRBJ2-3 gives the whole variable domain NAGVMQNPRHLVRRRGQEARLRCSPMKGHSHVYWYRQLPEEGLKFMVYLQKENIIDESGMPKERFSAEFPKEGPSILRIQQVVRGDSAAYFCASSPLYLQGLGGLDTDTQYFGPGTRLTVL.

In this sample, this clonotype is medium-sized (0.01 to 0.1%). The chain links TRBV6-1 to TRBJ2-7; 8 nucleotides line up with TRBD1. The CDR3 runs to 13 residues. The germline V gene encodes CDR1 MNHNS and CDR2 SASEGT. Unmatched junction bases numbered 8, after V lost 7 bases and J lost 6 bases. CDR3 nucleotide sequence: TGTGCCAGCACAGCGCAGGGGGCAGGCGAGCAGTACTTC. Its protein product is CASTAQGAGEQYF.

This clonotype has a count of ten or more. The gene calls are TRBV5-6 and TRBJ1-2; 7 bases line up with TRBD1. The germline V gene encodes CDR1 SGHDT and CDR2 YYEEEE. Trimming cost V 0 bases and J 5 bases; bases outside gene matches: 4. The CDR3 consists of 14 residues. Written as DNA, the CDR3 is TGTGCCAGCAGCTTGGCCACAGGGGAATATGGCTACACCTTC. Its protein product is CASSLATGEYGYTF.

The chain links TRBV2 to TRBJ2-7; perhaps TRBD2 as D (6 bases). The CDR3 runs to 14 residues. Germline assignment: CDR1 SNHLY and CDR2 FYNNEI. V lost 5 bases and J 2 bases, leaving 13 bases between the germline ends. The CDR3 nucleotides read TGTGCCAGCAGTCGCGGAGGGGAGACCTACGAGCAGTACTTC. Protein product: CASSRGGETYEQYF.

By share, this clonotype ranks as medium-sized (0.01 to 0.1%). V gene TRBV19 combines with J gene TRBJ1-3; D gene ambiguous. The V gene lost 3 bases and the J gene lost 0 bases, with 15 bases spanning the gap. The CDR3 extends over 17 amino acids. Per germline, CDR1 LNHDA and CDR2 SQIVND (reference sequence). The CDR3 here is CASSIIPKEYSGNTIYF. The CDR3 DNA reads TGTGCCAGTAGTATTATCCCAAAGGAGTACTCTGGAAACACCATATATTTT.

There are a few counts of this clonotype. The chain couples TRBV9 to TRBJ2-2; 7 positions match TRBD2. CDR1 SGDLS and CDR2 YYNGEE come from the germline V gene. CDR3 length equals 17 residues. The ends lost 1 base at V and 4 bases at J; junction bases unmatched: 10. The CDR3 nucleotides read TGTGCCAGCAGCGTATTGGGGGGAGGGTCTCGCACCGGGGAGCTGTTTTTT. This translates into CASSVLGGGSRTGELFF. Full variable domain (remainder filled in from reference TRBV9 and TRBJ2-2): DSGVTQTPKHLITATGQRVTLRCSPRSGDLSVYWYQQSLDQGLQFLIQYYNGEERAKGNILERFSAQQFPDLHSELNLSSLELGDSALYFCASSVLGGGSRTGELFFGEGSRLTVL.

This clonotype is labeled medium-sized. The rearrangement links TRBV6-2 or TRBV6-3 to TRBJ1-1; D not certain. From germline, CDR1 is MNHEY and CDR2 SVGEGT. The V end lost 6 bases, the J end lost 1 base, and 6 bases lay between the germline ends. The CDR3 covers 12 residues. The CDR3 loop reads CASRRQNTEAFF. CDR3 nucleotides: TGTGCCAGCAGGCGACAGAACACTGAAGCTTTCTTT.

At least ten counts were recorded for this clonotype. The V and J genes are TRBV6-5 and TRBJ2-7, with 9 bases fitting TRBD2. Per germline, CDR1 MNHEY and CDR2 SVGAGI. Unmatched junction bases numbered 7, after V lost 2 bases and J lost 2 bases. The CDR3 sequence is 16 residues long. CDR3 in amino acids: CASSYAGGGGPYEQYF. The DNA for the CDR3 is TGTGCCAGCAGTTACGCGGGGGGGGGCGGTCCCTACGAGCAGTACTTC.

The chain recombines TRBV18 with TRBJ1-1; tentative D call: TRBD1 (6 bases). The CDR3 extends over 16 amino acids. CDR1 KGHSH and CDR2 LQKENI come from the germline V gene. Trimming left V 5 bases short and J 5 bases short, with 21 bases between. CDR3 sequence reads: CASSYTVRGRGTEAFF. CDR3 bases: TGTGCCAGCTCATACACGGTGAGGGGGAGAGGTACTGAAGCTTTCTTT.

This clonotype counts as medium-sized. The chain uses TRBV18 and TRBJ1-1, with D perhaps matching TRBD1 (6 bases). This CDR3 is 14 amino acids long. Trimming stripped 4 bases from V and 7 bases from J, with 16 bases between. Germline lookup yields CDR1 KGHSH and CDR2 LQKENI. The CDR3 DNA sequence: TGTGCCAGCTCACGCGGACAGAGTCAAGGTGAAGCTTTCTTT. Its translation is CASSRGQSQGEAFF.

This clonotype counts as medium-sized. The V call is TRBV18, the J call TRBJ1-6; TRBD1 might be the D (5 bases). CDR3 size: 15 residues. Between the trimmed V and J ends, which lost 1 base and 7 bases, there was a span of 11 bases. The germline V gene encodes CDR1 KGHSH and CDR2 LQKENI. The CDR3 spells CASSPLPGLNSPLHF. Written as DNA, the CDR3 is TGTGCCAGCTCACCACTGCCAGGGCTAAATTCACCCCTCCACTTT. Together with reference TRBV18 and TRBJ1-6, the CDR3 gives the full variable domain: NAGVMQNPRHLVRRRGQEARLRCSPMKGHSHVYWYRQLPEEGLKFMVYLQKENIIDESGMPKERFSAEFPKEGPSILRIQQVVRGDSAAYFCASSPLPGLNSPLHFGNGTRLTVT.

By its share, this clonotype is medium-sized. This chain uses TRBV6-6 with TRBJ1-5; TRBD1 aligns across 8 bases. CDR3 size: 15 residues. V trimming: 5 bases; J trimming: 4 bases; junction bases outside the gene matches: 7. Germline loops: CDR1 MNHNY, CDR2 SVGAGI (reference sequence). CDR3 in amino acids: CASSGGTGLNQPQHF. The CDR3, as DNA: TGTGCCAGCAGTGGCGGGACAGGTTTAAATCAGCCCCAGCATTTT.

The chain carries TRBV14 and TRBJ1-1; 8 nucleotides agree with TRBD1. The CDR3 extends over 13 amino acids. Germline trimming cut 6 bases from V and 10 bases from J; bases unmatched to any gene: 10. Germline CDR1 and CDR2: SGHDN and FVKESK. This CDR3 is CASSTQGAVGAFF. The CDR3 bases are TGTGCCAGCAGTACCCAGGGGGCGGTAGGAGCTTTCTTT. The whole variable domain, remainder taken from reference TRBV14 and TRBJ1-1, is EAGVTQFPSHSVIEKGQTVTLRCDPISGHDNLYWYRRVMGKEIKFLLHFVKESKQDESGMPNNRFLAERTGGTYSTLKVQPAELEDSGVYFCASSTQGAVGAFFGQGTRLTVV.